These 20 T cell receptor beta chains were all obtained from the same sample, sequenced in a study of blood T cell repertoires in COVID-19. Only in-frame clones appear in the TCRdb table, and some are missing; sequencing was by immunoSEQ multiplex PCR. The sample holds 140,000 or so clones, 80% to 90% seen once. Sequencing was carried out using peripheral blood. The receptors come from a human donor with acute or convalescent COVID-19. The donor label of this sample is uncertain.

The table lists this clone with a count of one. The V call is TRBV24-1, the J call TRBJ1-1; D might be TRBD1 (6 bases). There are 14 residues in the CDR3. From germline, CDR1 is KGHDR and CDR2 SFDVKD. Trimming removed 3 bases from V and 1 base from J, with 8 bases in between. This CDR3 is CATSDDRSNTEAFF. The CDR3 DNA sequence: TGTGCCACCAGTGATGACAGGTCGAACACTGAAGCTTTCTTT.

V usage is TRBV21-1 and J usage is TRBJ1-2; TRBD1 is the table's D call and was not checked against the DNA. TRBV21-1 is flagged as a pseudogene. CDR3 length: 16 amino acids. The CDR3 bases are TGTGCCAGCACCCCTAGGGACAGGAAAGCTAACTATGGCTACACCTTC. This translates into CASTPRDRKANYGYTF.

In this sample, this clone turned up once. This chain uses TRBV24-1 with TRBJ2-1; no definite D call. V was trimmed by 3 bases and J by 1 base, leaving 12 bases between them. CDR3 length equals 16 residues. Germline lookup yields CDR1 KGHDR and CDR2 SFDVKD. The DNA for the CDR3 is TGTGCCACCAGTGATCAAAAACCTCAGTCCTACAATGAGCAGTTCTTC. Translating it yields CATSDQKPQSYNEQFF.

This clone was counted a single time. The J gene is TRBJ2-1, the V gene TRBV27; 7 nucleotides line up with TRBD2. This CDR3 comprises 14 residues. J lost 4 bases, V lost 10 bases, and 10 bases had no gene match. Germline CDR1 and CDR2: MNHEY and SMNVEV (reference sequence). The CDR3 DNA follows: TGTGCCACCTGGGCTAGCGGAGTTTACAATGAGCAGTTCTTC. Encoded protein: CATWASGVYNEQFF.

The rearrangement joins TRBV19 to TRBJ2-7, with D uncertain. Germline CDR1 is LNHDA and CDR2 is SQIVND (reference sequence). V dropped 3 bases and J dropped 4 bases, with 7 bases sitting between them. The CDR3 runs 12 residues. The CDR3 DNA reads TGTGCCAGTAGTATTTCGGGTTACGAGCAGTACTTC. Its protein product is CASSISGYEQYF.

The chain uses TRBV19 and TRBJ1-4; D may be TRBD1 (5 bases). CDR3 length: 13 residues. The ends were cut back, 9 bases at V and 7 bases at J, with 15 bases in the middle. Germline-derived CDR1 and CDR2 are LNHDA and SQIVND (reference sequence). CDR3 protein: CASNDGGAEKLFF. CDR3 sequence (DNA): TGTGCCAGCAACGACGGAGGGGCTGAAAAACTGTTTTTT. The full variable domain, its missing parts supplied by reference TRBV19 and TRBJ1-4, is DGGITQSPKYLFRKEGQNVTLSCEQNLNHDAMYWYRQDPGQGLRLIYYSQIVNDFQKGDIAEGYSVSREKKESFPLTVTSAQKNPTAFYLCASNDGGAEKLFFGSGTQLSVL.

The rearrangement uses TRBV11-2 and TRBJ1-2; 9 bases match TRBD1. The CDR3 is 16 residues long. The germline CDR1 and CDR2 sequences are SGHAT and FQNNGV. Trimming cost V 5 bases and J 4 bases; bases outside gene matches: 11. CDR3 DNA: TGTGCCAGCAGCCTTGAACCGACAGGGGGGTTCTATGGCTACACCTTC. Its translation: CASSLEPTGGFYGYTF.

This clone was detected a few times. The chain has TRBV9 and TRBJ1-3; D possibly corresponds to TRBD1 (5 bases). CDR3 size: 16 residues. Trimming cost V 0 bases and J 4 bases, with 14 bases left between them. CDR1 SGDLS and CDR2 YYNGEE come from the germline V gene. CDR3 in amino acids: CASSVGERPGGNTIYF. Here the CDR3 DNA reads TGTGCCAGCAGCGTAGGGGAAAGACCAGGGGGAAACACCATATATTTT.

The chain joins TRBV4-2 to TRBJ2-1, with 7 nucleotides matching TRBD2. The CDR3 covers 15 residues. Germline CDR1 and CDR2: LGHNA and YNFKEQ. Losses at the gene ends were 0 bases for V and 3 bases for J; bases not matched to a gene: 2. CDR3 protein: CASSQDSSGYNEQFF. DNA for the CDR3: TGTGCCAGCAGCCAAGACTCTAGCGGCTACAATGAGCAGTTCTTC.

This clone appeared a single time. This chain links TRBV7-9 with TRBJ2-1; weak D call: TRBD1 (5 bases). CDR1 is SEHNR, CDR2 FQNEAQ, per germline (reference sequence). V was trimmed by 2 bases and J by 2 bases, leaving 7 bases between them. This CDR3 is built from 14 residues. The CDR3 protein is CASSLTTAYNEQFF. The CDR3 coding sequence is TGTGCCAGCAGCTTAACGACAGCCTACAATGAGCAGTTCTTC.

This rearrangement joins TRBV5-8 to TRBJ1-4; a possible D gene is TRBD1 (5 bases). The germline gives CDR1 SGHTS, CDR2 YDEGEE. The V and J ends lost 0 bases and 7 bases respectively, with 10 bases between them. The CDR3 spans 14 residues. CDR3 sequence (DNA): TGTGCCAGCAGCTTGGCAGGGATTCTTGAAAAACTGTTTTTT. It is translated as CASSLAGILEKLFF. The whole variable domain, remainder taken from reference TRBV5-8 and TRBJ1-4, is EAGVTQSPTHLIKTRGQQATLRCSPISGHTSVYWYQQALGLGLQFLLWYDEGEERNRGNFPPRFSGRQFPNYSSELNVNALELEDSALYLCASSLAGILEKLFFGSGTQLSVL.

The genes are TRBV2 and TRBJ2-1; 13 nucleotides line up with TRBD2. The germline gives CDR1 SNHLY, CDR2 FYNNEI. CDR3 length equals 14 residues. Germline trimming cut 8 bases from V and 4 bases from J; bases unmatched to any gene: 2. The CDR3: CASLGLAGYNEQFF. In DNA form, the CDR3 reads TGTGCCAGCCTGGGACTAGCGGGGTACAATGAGCAGTTCTTC.

The V and J genes are TRBV4-1 and TRBJ2-6; the match to TRBD1 covers 7 bases. Looked up from germline, CDR1 is MGHRA and CDR2 is YSYEKL. V dropped 1 base and J dropped 2; count of bases not matched to a gene: 2. The CDR3 runs to 16 residues. The CDR3 nucleotides read TGCGCCAGCAGCCAAGTAGACAGGGCTGGGGCCAACGTCCTGACTTTC. Translated, it gives CASSQVDRAGANVLTF.

This chain links TRBV5-1 with TRBJ2-3; D not resolved. The CDR3 runs to 13 residues. Germline assignment: CDR1 SGHRS and CDR2 YFSETQ. Trimming took off 0 bases at V and 4 bases at J, with 6 bases between the two ends. CDR3 nucleotides: TGCGCCAGCAGCTTGGTTCATCCAGATACGCAGTATTTT. Protein: CASSLVHPDTQYF.

The CDR3 region is CASSLLAGGWNEQFF. DNA of the CDR3: TGTGCCAGCAGTTTACTAGCGGGAGGTTGGAATGAGCAGTTCTTC. This chain connects TRBV6-5 to TRBJ2-1; 12 nucleotides align to TRBD2. The CDR3 sequence is 15 residues long. Trimming cost V 4 bases and J 7 bases; bases outside gene matches: 5. Germline-derived CDR1 and CDR2 are MNHEY and SVGAGI.

This chain joins TRBV7-2 and TRBJ2-5; 12 bases fit TRBD2. Germline CDR1 and CDR2: SGHTA and FQGNSA. Trimming cost V 2 bases and J 4 bases; bases outside gene matches: 5. This CDR3 is built from 16 residues. CDR3 protein: CASSLQLAGGLETQYF. As DNA, the CDR3 is TGTGCCAGCAGCTTACAACTAGCGGGGGGCCTAGAGACCCAGTACTTC.

This clone was detected only once. The rearrangement joins TRBV27 to TRBJ1-1, with 10 bases fitting TRBD1. CDR1 is MNHEY, CDR2 SMNVEV, per germline (reference sequence). CDR3 length: 16 amino acids. Germline trimming cut 6 bases from V and 6 bases from J; bases unmatched to any gene: 13. The CDR3 protein is CASSPRQGAMSAEAFF. The CDR3 nucleotides read TGTGCCAGCAGCCCCAGACAGGGGGCCATGTCTGCTGAAGCTTTCTTT.

The V gene is TRBV5-6, the J gene TRBJ2-3; D remains ambiguous. Trimming cost V 3 bases and J 3 bases, with 5 bases left between them. The V gene's germline CDR1 is SGHDT and CDR2 YYEEEE. This CDR3 has 12 residues. CDR3 sequence reads: CASSSRTDTQYF. For the CDR3, the DNA is TGTGCCAGCAGCTCCCGTACAGATACGCAGTATTTT.

This sequence joins TRBV12-5 and TRBJ1-2; 7 bases align to TRBD1. The CDR3 runs to 14 residues. The germline V gene has CDR1 LGHNT and CDR2 FRNRAP. The trim removed 6 bases at V and 4 bases at J, leaving 8 bases unmatched. CDR3 bases: TGTGCTAGTGGGGCGACAGGGTATGGCTATGGCTACACCTTC. Its translation is CASGATGYGYGYTF.

The chain links TRBV29-1 to TRBJ1-1, with 8 bases identical to TRBD1. The CDR3 runs 12 residues. The V and J ends lost 7 bases and 4 bases, in that order; junction bases with no gene match: 5. The germline gives CDR1 SQVTM, CDR2 ANQGSEA. In DNA form, the CDR3 reads TGCAGCGGCGGACAGGGCGGCACTGAAGCTTTCTTT. It encodes CSGGQGGTEAFF. Looking up the rest from reference TRBV29-1 and TRBJ1-1 gives the full variable domain: SAVISQKPSRDICQRGTSLTIQCQVDSQVTMMFWYRQQPGQSLTLIATANQGSEATYESGFVIDKFPISRPNLTFSTLTVSNMSPEDSSIYLCSGGQGGTEAFFGQGTRLTVV.